This T cell receptor beta chain came from a study of T-cell reconstitution after alpha-beta-depleted transplantation in children. It was with unique molecular identifiers that the TCRbeta library was prepared. TCRdb processed the PCR reads anew with MiXCR; each CDR3 protein has one entry. Of about 460,000 distinct CDR3 sequences detected, about 10% appear once; the ten largest clones hold 14%. Germline CDR1 reads LNHDA; CDR2 reads SQIVND (reference sequence). The CDR3 runs 15 residues. Trimming at V came to 4 bases and at J to 3 bases, leaving 4 bases not matched to a gene. This sequence originates from a female patient between 2 and 15 years old who had a stem cell transplant for aplastic anemia, so the T cells may come from the graft donor. The chain links TRBV19 to TRBJ2-2; the match to TRBD1 covers 8 bases. Sequenced material: PBMCs, mostly from graft donor cells, taken 180 days after TCRalphabeta/CD19-depleted stem cell transplant. CDR3 coding DNA: TGTGCCAGTAGTACCCGGGACAGGTACACCGGGGAGCTGTTTTTT. This translates into CASSTRDRYTGELFF.